These 26 T cell receptor beta chains share one sample of origin, sequenced in a study of T cells after yellow fever vaccination. Using its own MiXCR run on the 5' RACE reads, TCRdb lists one record per CDR3 protein. The sample lists 300,000 to 350,000 distinct CDR3 sequences; 3% to 4.5% were seen once. The sequencing here drew on PBMCs, taken 5 days after the yellow fever booster vaccination. The receptor set was obtained from a young man who received the YFV17D yellow fever vaccine.

This clonotype was picked up many times. The chain carries TRBV7-3 and TRBJ1-6; unclear D gene. The CDR3 has 14 residues. V dropped 3 bases and J dropped 2 bases, with 5 bases sitting between them. Germline values: CDR1 SGHTA, CDR2 FQGTGA. CDR3 residues: CASSFEPYNSPLHF. The CDR3 DNA reads as TGTGCCAGCAGCTTTGAGCCCTATAATTCACCCCTCCACTTT.

The J gene is TRBJ2-7, the V gene TRBV11-3; 11 nucleotides agree with TRBD1. The germline CDR1 and CDR2 sequences are SGHNT and YENEEA. Trimming cost V 5 bases and J 7 bases; bases outside gene matches: 4. The CDR3 sequence is 13 residues long. CDR3 nucleotide sequence: TGTGCCAGCAGCCAACGGGACAGGGGGGAGCAGTACTTC. It translates to CASSQRDRGEQYF.

The rearrangement links TRBV6-2 or TRBV6-3 to TRBJ1-5; TRBD1 is a possible D gene (5 bases). This CDR3 has 14 amino acids. Deletions cut 10 bases from V and 0 bases from J, with 13 bases between. Looked up from germline, CDR1 is MNHEY and CDR2 is SVGEGT. The CDR3 DNA sequence: TGTGCCATTTCCTCAGGGTATAGCAATCAGCCCCAGCATTTT. Translating gives CAISSGYSNQPQHF.

This clonotype came up many times. An end of the junction does not agree with germline; a read error may underlie this. The chain joins TRBV7-8 to TRBJ2-7; TRBD2 matches 7 bases. CDR1 is SGHVS and CDR2 is FQNEAQ in the germline V gene. The CDR3 totals 16 residues. The DNA of the CDR3 is TGTGCCAGCAGCCTAGCGGCGCTCCGGGTCGGCTACGAGCAGTACTTC. Translation: CASSLAALRVGYEQYF.

The V and J genes are TRBV4-1 and TRBJ2-2, with D tentatively TRBD2 (6 bases). The CDR3 sequence is 18 residues long. Germline CDR1 MGHRA, CDR2 YSYEKL. The ends were cut back, 5 bases at V and 4 bases at J, with 23 bases in the middle. The CDR3: CASSILQGRGRSTGELFF. CDR3 DNA sequence: TGCGCCAGCAGCATCTTACAAGGGCGGGGACGGAGCACCGGGGAGCTGTTTTTT.

The chain combines TRBV12-3 or TRBV12-4 with TRBJ2-2; tentatively, D is TRBD1 (6 bases). V lost 6 bases and J 8 bases, leaving 10 bases between the germline ends. The CDR3 is 12 amino acids. CDR3 in amino acids: CASSYREGELFF. The CDR3 DNA reads TGTGCCAGCAGCTACAGGGAAGGGGAGCTGTTTTTT.

This clonotype came up many times. This chain uses TRBV6-2 or TRBV6-3 with TRBJ1-5; D uncertain. Trimming took 4 bases from V and 4 from J, leaving 8 bases between them. CDR3 length: 13 residues. The germline V gene encodes CDR1 MNHEY and CDR2 SVGEGT. CDR3 sequence reads: CASSSARNQPQHF. CDR3 nucleotides: TGTGCCAGCAGTTCAGCCAGGAATCAGCCCCAGCATTTT.

This clonotype was observed a handful of times. The chain uses TRBV18 and TRBJ2-3, with D possibly TRBD1 on 6 matching bases. This CDR3 has 13 amino acids. Germline CDR1 KGHSH, CDR2 LQKENI. The V and J ends lost 6 bases and 4 bases respectively, with 11 bases between them. This chain's CDR3 is CASSDRSADTQYF. CDR3 DNA: TGTGCCAGCTCGGACAGAAGCGCAGATACGCAGTATTTT.

This clonotype was detected many times. The V call is TRBV6-2 or TRBV6-3, the J call TRBJ1-3; D not certain. In germline, CDR1 is MNHEY, CDR2 SVGEGT. Between the trimmed V and J ends, which lost 10 bases and 4 bases, there was a span of 23 bases. The CDR3 extends over 16 amino acids. The CDR3 DNA reads as TGTGCCATCTACTCAGCCGGCGATCAGGCGGGAAACACCATATATTTT. This encodes CAIYSAGDQAGNTIYF.

This clonotype was found a few times. This chain links TRBV20-1 with TRBJ2-7, with unresolved D. Germline CDR1 is DFQATT and CDR2 is SNEGSKA (reference sequence). The CDR3 sequence is 11 residues long. The V and J ends lost 2 bases and 7 bases respectively, with 9 bases between them. The CDR3 nucleotides read TGCAGTGCTAGATCACTGGGAGAGCAGTACTTC. Its protein is CSARSLGEQYF.

The sample holds many counts of this clonotype. The chain combines TRBV7-8 with TRBJ2-5; 7 bases are a match to TRBD1. CDR3 length: 14 residues. The trim removed 5 bases at V and 1 base at J, leaving 4 bases unmatched. The V gene's germline CDR1 is SGHVS and CDR2 FQNEAQ. The CDR3: CASSAYRGQETQYF. Here the CDR3 DNA reads TGTGCCAGCAGCGCATACAGGGGCCAAGAGACCCAGTACTTC.

V and J are TRBV20-1 and TRBJ2-5; 7 bases map to TRBD1. Trimming removed 4 bases from V and 1 base from J; junction bases left unmatched: 6. The CDR3 spans 14 residues. CDR1 and CDR2 from the germline V gene are DFQATT and SNEGSKA (reference sequence). The CDR3 nucleotides read TGCAGTGCTACCGGGACAGACTCCCAAGAGACCCAGTACTTC. Encoded protein: CSATGTDSQETQYF.

J is TRBJ2-3 and V is TRBV5-1; TRBD2 matches at 11 bases. Germline CDR1 is SGHRS and CDR2 is YFSETQ. The junction had 6 bases not matched to a gene; V was cut back by 5 bases and J by 7 bases. This CDR3 has 14 residues. CDR3 DNA: TGCGCCAGCAGACTAGCGGGGGAGCAGCATACGCAGTATTTT. It encodes CASRLAGEQHTQYF.

The chain joins TRBV4-3 to TRBJ2-7; 7 bases are a match to TRBD1. CDR1 is LGHNA and CDR2 is YSLEER in the germline V gene. J lost 4 bases, V lost 0 bases, and 9 bases had no gene match. This CDR3 has 16 amino acids. The CDR3 nucleotides are TGCGCCAGCAGCCAAGATATCATAGGCAGGGGGTACGAGCAGTACTTC. Its translation: CASSQDIIGRGYEQYF.

There are a few counts of this clonotype. The chain employs TRBV5-1 and TRBJ2-3; TRBD2 might be the D (5 bases). Germline lookup yields CDR1 SGHRS and CDR2 YFSETQ. V was shortened by 4 bases and J by 4 bases, with 16 bases between the two germline ends. The CDR3 sequence is 15 residues long. The chain's CDR3 is CASSPTLGVADTQYF. The CDR3 bases are TGCGCCAGCAGCCCAACGCTCGGGGTGGCAGATACGCAGTATTTT.

This clonotype was found many times. V is TRBV25-1 and J is TRBJ1-4; TRBD1 is a possible D gene (5 bases). The V end was cut by 5 bases, the J end by 0 bases, with 13 bases between. The CDR3 runs to 16 residues. The V gene's germline CDR1 is MGHDK and CDR2 SYGVNS. The CDR3 sequence: CASSSGSSATNEKLFF. CDR3 DNA sequence: TGTGCCAGCAGTTCAGGGAGTTCAGCAACTAATGAAAAACTGTTTTTT.

The chain combines TRBV6-6 with TRBJ1-2; 10 nucleotides match TRBD1. From germline, CDR1 is MNHNY and CDR2 SVGAGI (reference sequence). J gave up 8 bases and V 2 bases, and 11 bases lay outside the gene matches. The CDR3 sequence is 16 residues long. CDR3 coding DNA: TGTGCCAGCAGTTACGGAGACAGGGGGCAGAGTAAGGGCTACACCTTC. Residues: CASSYGDRGQSKGYTF.

This chain joins TRBV20-1 and TRBJ1-1; weak D call: TRBD1 (5 bases). This CDR3 spans 13 amino acids. V lost 5 bases and J 1 base, leaving 11 bases between the germline ends. CDR1 and CDR2 (germline): DFQATT, SNEGSKA (reference sequence). CDR3 in DNA: TGCAGTGCTCGGGACGGGCGGAACACTGAAGCTTTCTTT. Translated, it gives CSARDGRNTEAFF.

This rearrangement joins TRBV18 to TRBJ2-7; D may correspond to TRBD1 or TRBD2 (5 bases each). The germline V and J ends were trimmed by 3 bases and 5 bases, with 11 bases remaining between them. Germline loops: CDR1 KGHSH, CDR2 LQKENI. The CDR3 length is 13 residues. Here the CDR3 reads CASSPTGTHEQYV. In nucleotides, the CDR3 is TGTGCCAGCTCACCCACTGGGACCCACGAGCAGTACGTC.

This clonotype turned up a few times. This sequence joins TRBV20-1 and TRBJ2-3; TRBD2 might be the D (6 bases). V was clipped by 0 bases and J by 0 bases, with 10 bases between them. From germline, CDR1 is DFQATT and CDR2 SNEGSKA (reference sequence). The CDR3 loop spans 15 amino acids. Written as DNA, the CDR3 is TGCAGTGCTAGAGATGGCGGGGAAAGCACAGATACGCAGTATTTT. Its protein is CSARDGGESTDTQYF.

This clonotype showed up just a few times. V gene TRBV5-4 combines with J gene TRBJ1-1; D is uncertain. Germline lookup yields CDR1 SGHNT and CDR2 YYREEE (reference sequence). The CDR3 has 13 residues. With 5 bases removed from V and 0 bases from J, the gap between germline ends came to 8 bases. The CDR3 spells CASRDQLNTEAFF. Written as DNA, the CDR3 is TGTGCCAGCAGGGACCAACTGAACACTGAAGCTTTCTTT. Full variable domain (rest looked up from reference TRBV5-4 and TRBJ1-1): ETGVTQSPTHLIKTRGQQVTLRCSSQSGHNTVSWYQQALGQGPQFIFQYYREEENGRGNFPPRFSGLQFPNYSSELNVNALELDDSALYLCASRDQLNTEAFFGQGTRLTVV.

V and J are TRBV12-3 or TRBV12-4 and TRBJ2-3; TRBD2 aligns across 9 bases. This CDR3 contains 16 residues. J gave up 4 bases and V 6 bases, and 11 bases lay outside the gene matches. CDR3 in amino acids: CASRLWRGGSADTQYF. The CDR3 DNA reads TGTGCCAGCAGGCTGTGGCGGGGGGGAAGTGCAGATACGCAGTATTTT.

This clonotype was picked up a small number of times. The chain has TRBV4-3 and TRBJ2-5, with no clear D. Germline assignment: CDR1 LGHNA and CDR2 YSLEER. This CDR3 region has 18 residues. The germline V and J ends were trimmed by 0 bases and 1 base, with 18 bases remaining between them. CDR3 in amino acids: CASSQDTGPTWPQETQYF. As DNA, the CDR3 is TGCGCCAGCAGCCAAGATACCGGGCCGACCTGGCCCCAAGAGACCCAGTACTTC.

This sequence joins TRBV6-4 and TRBJ1-1; TRBD1 is a possible D gene (6 bases). Germline V gives CDR1 MRHNA, CDR2 SNTAGT. Trimming stripped 2 bases from V and 10 bases from J, with 20 bases between. The CDR3 consists of 15 residues. DNA of the CDR3: TGTGCCAGCAGTGACGGGGGCAGGGACCCGGGAAGAGCTTTCTTT. Its translation: CASSDGGRDPGRAFF.

The rearrangement uses TRBV6-5 and TRBJ2-3; 7 bases align to TRBD2. The CDR3 length is 17 residues. The ends lost 5 bases at V and 3 bases at J; junction bases unmatched: 14. Germline V lookup: CDR1 MNHEY, CDR2 SVGAGI. CDR3 in amino acids: CASSDGLVRGSTDTQYF. CDR3 nucleotide sequence: TGTGCCAGCAGTGACGGACTAGTTCGAGGATCTACAGATACGCAGTATTTT.

In this sample, this clonotype turned up a few times. The V call is TRBV7-2, the J call TRBJ1-2; TRBD1 might be the D (5 bases). This CDR3 has 13 amino acids. Trimming cost V 5 bases and J 6 bases, with 13 bases left between them. In germline, CDR1 is SGHTA, CDR2 FQGNSA. In DNA form, the CDR3 reads TGTGCCAGCAGCGGAGGGGCGGGTGATGGCTACACCTTC. It specifies CASSGGAGDGYTF.